This is a list of T cell receptor beta chains from one sample in a study of beta chain features in type 1 diabetes. The repertoire was sequenced with immunoSEQ multiplex PCR; TCRdb's copy has only in-frame clones and lacks some. The data hold 150,000 or so clones, with roughly 9.7% observed a single time. The source material was central memory CD4+ T cells from blood. The receptors here all came from a woman in her 40s in good health. CDR3s include the opening cysteine and the closing phenylalanine or tryptophan. The order of the fields is V gene, J gene, D gene, CDR3 length, clone size, CDR3 DNA, CDR3 protein. D genes are given only for firm matches. The size entry is marked missing in some rows and otherwise reads once, few, many or a size class.

V gene: TRBV5-1; J gene: TRBJ2-3; D gene: -; CDR3 length: 16; clone size: once; CDR3 DNA: TGCGCCAGCAGCACTTTGTCGGTTACTAGAACAGATACGCAGTATTTT; CDR3 protein: CASSTLSVTRTDTQYF
V gene: TRBV6-5; J gene: TRBJ1-5; D gene: -; CDR3 length: 13; clone size: few; CDR3 DNA: TGTGCCAGCAGTATCCAGGGGAATCAGCCCCAGCATTTT; CDR3 protein: CASSIQGNQPQHF
V gene: TRBV4-3; J gene: TRBJ2-3; D gene: -; CDR3 length: 14; clone size: few; CDR3 DNA: TGCGCCAGCAGCCCGGGACACGGGACAGATACGCAGTATTTT; CDR3 protein: CASSPGHGTDTQYF
V gene: TRBV10-2; J gene: TRBJ2-7; D gene: TRBD1; CDR3 length: 13; clone size: few; CDR3 DNA: TGCGCCAGCAGTGGCCAGGGGGCGAGAGAGCAGTACTTC; CDR3 protein: CASSGQGAREQYF
V gene: TRBV10-3; J gene: TRBJ2-1; D gene: -; CDR3 length: 14; clone size: few; CDR3 DNA: TGTGCCATCCGGAGGGACAGTAACTACAATGAGCAGTTCTTC; CDR3 protein: CAIRRDSNYNEQFF
V gene: TRBV4-3; J gene: TRBJ2-2; D gene: -; CDR3 length: 16; clone size: many; CDR3 DNA: TGCGCCAGAAGGCTGTCCCACAGGGATTACACCGGGGAGCTGTTTTTT; CDR3 protein: CARRLSHRDYTGELFF
V gene: TRBV18; J gene: TRBJ2-7; D gene: TRBD2; CDR3 length: 15; clone size: few; CDR3 DNA: TGTGCCAGCTCACCACCGGGCGGGGGGGCCCACGAGCAGTACTTC; CDR3 protein: CASSPPGGGAHEQYF
V gene: TRBV29-1; J gene: TRBJ2-7; D gene: TRBD1; CDR3 length: 11; clone size: many; CDR3 DNA: TGCAGCGTCGACAGGGTGTACGAGCAGTACTTC; CDR3 protein: CSVDRVYEQYF
V gene: TRBV23-1; J gene: TRBJ2-7; D gene: -; CDR3 length: 15; clone size: -; CDR3 DNA: TGCGCCAGCAGTCCACCGACGGAGAGATCCTACGAGCAGTACTTC; CDR3 protein: CASSPPTERSYEQYF
V gene: TRBV5-1; J gene: TRBJ2-5; D gene: -; CDR3 length: 14; clone size: -; CDR3 DNA: TGCGCCAGCAGCTCCGGACAGAACCAAGAGACCCAGTACTTC; CDR3 protein: CASSSGQNQETQYF
V gene: TRBV6-1; J gene: TRBJ2-3; D gene: -; CDR3 length: 13; clone size: few; CDR3 DNA: TGTGCCAGCAGTGAACTCGTATCAGATACGCAGTATTTT; CDR3 protein: CASSELVSDTQYF
V gene: TRBV5-1; J gene: TRBJ1-2; D gene: TRBD1; CDR3 length: 16; clone size: few; CDR3 DNA: TGCGCCAGCAGCCTGGGACAGGGCCTAGCTAACTATGGCTACACCTTC; CDR3 protein: CASSLGQGLANYGYTF
V gene: TRBV5-6; J gene: TRBJ1-5; D gene: -; CDR3 length: 13; clone size: -; CDR3 DNA: TGTGCCAGCAGGAGCCATAGCAATCAGCCCCAGCATTTT; CDR3 protein: CASRSHSNQPQHF
V gene: TRBV6-5; J gene: TRBJ1-1; D gene: -; CDR3 length: 15; clone size: -; CDR3 DNA: TGTGCCAGCAGTTACTCGACTCGGGGAAACACTGAAGCTTTCTTT; CDR3 protein: CASSYSTRGNTEAFF
V gene: TRBV5-6; J gene: TRBJ2-4; D gene: -; CDR3 length: 14; clone size: -; CDR3 DNA: TGTGCCAGCAGCCCAGCCCAGGGGGGAAACATTCAGTACTTC; CDR3 protein: CASSPAQGGNIQYF
V gene: TRBV6-1; J gene: TRBJ1-6; D gene: TRBD1; CDR3 length: 15; clone size: few; CDR3 DNA: TGTGCCAGCAGTGCCGGGACAGGGAAGGCATCACCCCTCCACTTT; CDR3 protein: CASSAGTGKASPLHF
V gene: TRBV20-1; J gene: TRBJ2-5; D gene: -; CDR3 length: 11; clone size: -; CDR3 DNA: TGCAGTGCTACAGGACAAGAGACCCAGTACTTC; CDR3 protein: CSATGQETQYF
V gene: TRBV18; J gene: TRBJ2-3; D gene: TRBD2; CDR3 length: 15; clone size: -; CDR3 DNA: TGTGCCAGCTCCCTTTCGGGGGGGTCCACAGATACGCAGTATTTT; CDR3 protein: CASSLSGGSTDTQYF
V gene: TRBV5-6; J gene: TRBJ2-2; D gene: -; CDR3 length: 14; clone size: many; CDR3 DNA: TGTGCCAGCAGCTTGGACTGGAACACCGGGGAGCTGTTTTTT; CDR3 protein: CASSLDWNTGELFF
V gene: TRBV7-7; J gene: TRBJ2-1; D gene: -; CDR3 length: 13; clone size: many; CDR3 DNA: TGTGCCAGCAGCTTAGGGGGGGTCAATGAGCAGTTCTTC; CDR3 protein: CASSLGGVNEQFF
V gene: TRBV7-9; J gene: TRBJ1-2; D gene: -; CDR3 length: 13; clone size: many; CDR3 DNA: TGTGCCAGCAGCCGCGACGGACTCTATGGCTACACCTTC; CDR3 protein: CASSRDGLYGYTF
V gene: TRBV2; J gene: TRBJ2-3; D gene: TRBD2; CDR3 length: 13; clone size: many; CDR3 DNA: TGTGCCAGCGGAGGGACGGGGGGGGATACGCAGTATTTT; CDR3 protein: CASGGTGGDTQYF
V gene: TRBV27; J gene: TRBJ2-7; D gene: TRBD2; CDR3 length: 13; clone size: -; CDR3 DNA: TGTGCCACCGGGAGGGGGGGGCAGTACGAGCAGTACTTC; CDR3 protein: CATGRGGQYEQYF
V gene: TRBV5-4; J gene: TRBJ2-7; D gene: TRBD2; CDR3 length: 13; clone size: -; CDR3 DNA: TGTGCCAGCAGCTTACTAGCGGGGGGCGAGCAGTACTTC; CDR3 protein: CASSLLAGGEQYF
V gene: TRBV5-4; J gene: TRBJ2-3; D gene: -; CDR3 length: 13; clone size: few; CDR3 DNA: TGTGCCAGCAGCCGGGAGCGTACAGATACGCAGTATTTT; CDR3 protein: CASSRERTDTQYF
V gene: TRBV19; J gene: TRBJ1-1; D gene: -; CDR3 length: 14; clone size: -; CDR3 DNA: TGTGCCAGTAGGCTGGGGTGGGAGGGCACTGAAGCTTTCTTT; CDR3 protein: CASRLGWEGTEAFF
V gene: TRBV6-5; J gene: TRBJ2-3; D gene: TRBD2; CDR3 length: 15; clone size: -; CDR3 DNA: TGTGCCAGCAGGGGACGGACTAGCGGGAGAGATACGCAGTATTTT; CDR3 protein: CASRGRTSGRDTQYF
V gene: TRBV7-9; J gene: TRBJ2-7; D gene: TRBD2; CDR3 length: 13; clone size: few; CDR3 DNA: TGTGCCAGCAGCTTTGGGGGGGCCTACGAGCAGTACTTC; CDR3 protein: CASSFGGAYEQYF
V gene: TRBV2; J gene: TRBJ1-2; D gene: -; CDR3 length: 14; clone size: few; CDR3 DNA: TGTGCCAGCAGTGAAGGACAGAGGAACTATGGCTACACCTTC; CDR3 protein: CASSEGQRNYGYTF
V gene: TRBV5-1; J gene: TRBJ2-7; D gene: TRBD2; CDR3 length: 14; clone size: -; CDR3 DNA: TGCGCCAGCAGCTTGGAATTAGCGGGGGGCGAGCAGTACTTC; CDR3 protein: CASSLELAGGEQYF
V gene: TRBV25-1; J gene: TRBJ1-4; D gene: TRBD1; CDR3 length: 18; clone size: -; CDR3 DNA: TGTGCCAGCAGTGAAGTAAGCACAGGGGGCACTCTTACCGAAAAACTGTTTTTT; CDR3 protein: CASSEVSTGGTLTEKLFF
V gene: TRBV10-3; J gene: TRBJ2-1; D gene: -; CDR3 length: 14; clone size: few; CDR3 DNA: TGTGCCATCAAGTCGCAGGGCCTTTACAATGAGCAGTTCTTC; CDR3 protein: CAIKSQGLYNEQFF
V gene: TRBV7-9; J gene: TRBJ1-1; D gene: -; CDR3 length: 12; clone size: few; CDR3 DNA: TGTGCCAGCAGCCCCAGGGACACTGAAGCTTTCTTT; CDR3 protein: CASSPRDTEAFF
V gene: TRBV18; J gene: TRBJ2-1; D gene: -; CDR3 length: 13; clone size: few; CDR3 DNA: TGTGCCAGCTCACCTATGCGGGACAATGAGCAGTTCTTC; CDR3 protein: CASSPMRDNEQFF
V gene: TRBV5-1; J gene: TRBJ1-1; D gene: -; CDR3 length: 13; clone size: -; CDR3 DNA: TGCGCCAGCGGACTGCAGGTGAACACTGAAGCTTTCTTT; CDR3 protein: CASGLQVNTEAFF
V gene: TRBV7-9; J gene: TRBJ2-1; D gene: -; CDR3 length: 16; clone size: many; CDR3 DNA: TGTGCCAGCAGCTTGAGGAGCGGTTTCTCCTACAATGAGCAGTTCTTC; CDR3 protein: CASSLRSGFSYNEQFF
V gene: TRBV5-4; J gene: TRBJ2-5; D gene: TRBD1; CDR3 length: 15; clone size: few; CDR3 DNA: TGTGCCAGCAGCCCGGGACAGCCGAACCGGTTGACCCAGTACTTC; CDR3 protein: CASSPGQPNRLTQYF
V gene: TRBV18; J gene: TRBJ2-3; D gene: -; CDR3 length: 15; clone size: many; CDR3 DNA: TGTGCCAGCTCACCAACCTCCCGGGTCTCAGATACGCAGTATTTT; CDR3 protein: CASSPTSRVSDTQYF
V gene: TRBV10-3; J gene: TRBJ1-6; D gene: -; CDR3 length: 15; clone size: -; CDR3 DNA: TGTGCCATCAGTGAGGCAGGACAGCAGAATTCACCCCTCCACTTT; CDR3 protein: CAISEAGQQNSPLHF
V gene: TRBV10-3; J gene: TRBJ2-2; D gene: -; CDR3 length: 14; clone size: -; CDR3 DNA: TGTGCCATCAAGGGTAGCGGAAACACCGGGGAGCTGTTTTTT; CDR3 protein: CAIKGSGNTGELFF
V gene: TRBV19; J gene: TRBJ2-1; D gene: -; CDR3 length: 14; clone size: few; CDR3 DNA: TGTGCCAGTAGTAACTCGGGGGGCCTCAATGAGCAGTTCTTC; CDR3 protein: CASSNSGGLNEQFF
V gene: TRBV5-1; J gene: TRBJ2-3; D gene: TRBD2; CDR3 length: 15; clone size: -; CDR3 DNA: TGCGCCAGCCGCGGACTAGCACGAAGCACAGATACGCAGTATTTT; CDR3 protein: CASRGLARSTDTQYF
V gene: TRBV7-2; J gene: TRBJ2-2; D gene: TRBD2; CDR3 length: 18; clone size: many; CDR3 DNA: TGTGCCAGCAGCTTAGCCCGCGGGGGGCCCACTTTCCCCGGGGAGCTGTTTTTT; CDR3 protein: CASSLARGGPTFPGELFF
V gene: TRBV4-1; J gene: TRBJ2-3; D gene: TRBD1; CDR3 length: 16; clone size: -; CDR3 DNA: TGCGCCAGCAGCCAAGGGCAGGACAGGGGAACAGATACGCAGTATTTT; CDR3 protein: CASSQGQDRGTDTQYF
V gene: TRBV2; J gene: TRBJ1-1; D gene: TRBD1; CDR3 length: 14; clone size: -; CDR3 DNA: TGTGCCAGCAGAGCTCAGGGGGAAGGGGCTGAAGCTTTCTTT; CDR3 protein: CASRAQGEGAEAFF
V gene: TRBV6-1; J gene: TRBJ1-5; D gene: -; CDR3 length: 15; clone size: few; CDR3 DNA: TGTGCCAGCAGTGAAGCCACAGTTAGCAATCAGCCCCAGCATTTT; CDR3 protein: CASSEATVSNQPQHF
V gene: TRBV19; J gene: TRBJ2-7; D gene: TRBD1; CDR3 length: 16; clone size: few; CDR3 DNA: TGTGCCAGTAGTAGTCGCAGGGGGCAGGGGCTCTACGAGCAGTACTTC; CDR3 protein: CASSSRRGQGLYEQYF
V gene: TRBV4-2; J gene: TRBJ2-2; D gene: TRBD2; CDR3 length: 17; clone size: -; CDR3 DNA: TGTGCCAGCAGCCAGCCTGGACTAGCGGGGGGAACCGGGGAGCTGTTTTTT; CDR3 protein: CASSQPGLAGGTGELFF
V gene: TRBV5-1; J gene: TRBJ1-1; D gene: -; CDR3 length: 14; clone size: few; CDR3 DNA: TGCGCCAGCAGGTTGGGGGAGGGCTACACTGAAGCTTTCTTT; CDR3 protein: CASRLGEGYTEAFF
V gene: TRBV7-2; J gene: TRBJ2-7; D gene: TRBD1; CDR3 length: 16; clone size: -; CDR3 DNA: TGTGCCAGCAGCTTAGCCGGGACAGGGGTCCCCTACGAGCAGTACTTC; CDR3 protein: CASSLAGTGVPYEQYF
V gene: TRBV27; J gene: TRBJ2-7; D gene: TRBD1; CDR3 length: 15; clone size: few; CDR3 DNA: TGTGCCAGCAGTATCCGGGACAGGGGTCCCAACGAGCAGTACTTC; CDR3 protein: CASSIRDRGPNEQYF